The 29 T cell receptor beta chains listed next were all sequenced from one sample in a study of PD-L1 blockade in urothelial cancer. Generated by immunoSEQ multiplex PCR, the TCRdb table keeps only in-frame clones and is missing some. The data show about 17,000 clones, approximately 86% seen once. This specimen was PBMCs, taken around atezolizumab (anti-PD-L1) treatment. Source of these receptors: a man aged 45-65 years with urothelial cancer.

J is TRBJ2-7 and V is TRBV30; TRBD2 aligns across 8 bases. V was pared by 1 base and J by 5 bases, with 4 bases of the junction left unmatched. The germline V gene encodes CDR1 GTSNPN and CDR2 SVGIG (reference sequence). The CDR3 is 13 amino acids. CDR3 DNA sequence: TGTGCCTGGAGTGCCTCACTAGCGGACGAGCAGTACTTC. It codes for CAWSASLADEQYF. The variable domain in full, completed from reference TRBV30 and TRBJ2-7, reads SQTIHQWPATLVQPVGSPLSLECTVEGTSNPNLYWYRQAAGRGLQLLFYSVGIGQISSEVPQNLSASRPQDRQFILSSKKLLLSDSGFYLCAWSASLADEQYFGPGTRLTVT.

This clone was seen only a few times. This chain links TRBV14 with TRBJ2-1; 7 positions agree with TRBD2. The junction had 6 bases not matched to a gene; V was cut back by 4 bases and J by 12 bases. Germline CDR1 SGHDN, CDR2 FVKESK. The CDR3 length is 12 residues. The CDR3 region has the DNA TGTGCCAGCAGCCCATGGGGGGGATGGCAGTTCTTC. This encodes CASSPWGGWQFF.

This clone was recorded a few times. The V and J genes are TRBV27 and TRBJ1-5, with D possibly matching TRBD1 (5 bases). Germline V CDR1 and CDR2: MNHEY, SMNVEV (reference sequence). This CDR3 is 13 amino acids long. With 5 bases removed from V and 6 bases from J, the gap between germline ends came to 11 bases. CDR3 protein: CASSVMGGQPQHF. Written as DNA, the CDR3 is TGTGCCAGCAGTGTAATGGGGGGTCAGCCCCAGCATTTT.

The rearrangement links TRBV30 to TRBJ2-7; D gene unclear. Germline CDR1 GTSNPN, CDR2 SVGIG (reference sequence). With 5 bases removed from V and 4 bases from J, the gap between germline ends came to 12 bases. The CDR3 totals 12 residues. In nucleotides, the CDR3 is TGTGCCTGGTCGCCTGACTTGTACGAGCAGTACTTC. It yields the protein CAWSPDLYEQYF. Based on the CDR3 plus reference TRBV30 and TRBJ2-7, the full variable domain is SQTIHQWPATLVQPVGSPLSLECTVEGTSNPNLYWYRQAAGRGLQLLFYSVGIGQISSEVPQNLSASRPQDRQFILSSKKLLLSDSGFYLCAWSPDLYEQYFGPGTRLTVT.

The chain combines TRBV27 with TRBJ2-1; 9 bases map to TRBD2. Germline CDR1 and CDR2: MNHEY and SMNVEV (reference sequence). This CDR3 spans 15 amino acids. V shed 5 bases, J shed 2 bases, and the junction held 4 bases outside the gene matches. In DNA, the CDR3 is TGTGCCAGCAGTGCTAGGACTAGCGCCTACAATGAGCAGTTCTTC. This encodes CASSARTSAYNEQFF.

J is TRBJ2-7 and V is TRBV11-2; D is unclear. CDR1 is SGHAT and CDR2 is FQNNGV in the germline V gene. Trimming removed 1 base from V and 2 bases from J, with 6 bases in between. The CDR3 is 13 amino acids. This CDR3 is CASSLAEAYEQYF. In DNA form, the CDR3 reads TGTGCCAGCAGCTTAGCCGAGGCCTACGAGCAGTACTTC. Filled out from reference TRBV11-2 and TRBJ2-7, the complete variable domain reads EAGVAQSPRYKIIEKRQSVAFWCNPISGHATLYWYQQILGQGPKLLIQFQNNGVVDDSQLPKDRFSAERLKGVDSTLKIQPAKLEDSAVYLCASSLAEAYEQYFGPGTRLTVT.

This clone was recorded only once. The V and J genes are TRBV18 and TRBJ2-7; tentative D call: TRBD1 (6 bases). Trimming took off 5 bases at V and 1 base at J, with 15 bases between the two ends. The CDR3 loop spans 15 amino acids. Germline CDR1 and CDR2: KGHSH and LQKENI. CDR3 in DNA: TGTGCCAGCTCAGCGGACAGAACCCCATCCTACGAGCAGTACTTC. Protein: CASSADRTPSYEQYF.

This chain links TRBV6-6 with TRBJ1-4; perhaps TRBD1 as D (6 bases). The V end was cut by 7 bases, the J end by 4 bases, with 13 bases between. CDR1 MNHNY and CDR2 SVGAGI come from the germline V gene (reference sequence). The CDR3 is 14 residues long. The CDR3 DNA follows: TGTGCCAGCACCCAAGGGGGGGTTAATGAAAAACTGTTTTTT. This encodes CASTQGGVNEKLFF.

The V gene is TRBV29-1, the J gene TRBJ2-2, with 8 bases identical to TRBD2. The CDR3 spans 15 residues. CDR1 and CDR2 (germline): SQVTM, ANQGSEA. J was trimmed by 5 bases and V by 2 bases; bases with no gene match: 7. CDR3 nucleotide sequence: TGCAGCGTTGAACGGGGGGGATCCCGTACCGGGGAGCTGTTTTTT. Translated: CSVERGGSRTGELFF.

V is TRBV7-2 and J is TRBJ2-5; TRBD2 is a possible D gene (6 bases). The V and J ends lost 5 bases and 2 bases respectively, with 15 bases between them. The CDR3 is 15 amino acids. Germline-derived CDR1 and CDR2 are SGHTA and FQGNSA. CDR3 coding DNA: TGTGCCAGCAGCCCGGGGGTGGGAGGTCAAGAGACCCAGTACTTC. Protein product: CASSPGVGGQETQYF.

The chain is built from TRBV7-8 and TRBJ2-3; 7 positions agree with TRBD2. This CDR3 is built from 12 residues. The germline gives CDR1 SGHVS, CDR2 FQNEAQ. J gave up 5 bases and V 5 bases, and 1 base lay outside the gene matches. Here the CDR3 reads CASSGGGDTQYF. CDR3 coding DNA: TGTGCCAGCAGCGGCGGGGGAGATACGCAGTATTTT.

The chain joins TRBV29-1 to TRBJ2-2; TRBD1 matches at 12 bases. The CDR3 is made up of 17 amino acids. Germline values: CDR1 SQVTM, CDR2 ANQGSEA. The ends lost 1 base at V and 8 bases at J; junction bases unmatched: 11. The CDR3 is CSVEGLPGQGAPGELFF. CDR3 DNA: TGCAGCGTTGAAGGACTCCCGGGACAGGGGGCCCCGGGGGAGCTGTTTTTT.

This clone was counted only a few times. The chain couples TRBV7-8 to TRBJ2-1; TRBD2 agrees at 10 bases. The CDR3 totals 15 residues. Germline-derived CDR1 and CDR2 are SGHVS and FQNEAQ. V was clipped by 6 bases and J by 4 bases; unmatched bases: 6. The CDR3 region has the DNA TGTGCCAGCAGGTCCGGACTAGCGGTATACAATGAGCAGTTCTTC. Protein sequence: CASRSGLAVYNEQFF.

The V and J genes are TRBV4-1 and TRBJ2-2; 9 nucleotides line up with TRBD1. V lost 3 bases and J lost 5; bases outside the gene matches: 7. The length of the CDR3 is 16 residues. The V gene's germline CDR1 is MGHRA and CDR2 YSYEKL. Here the CDR3 reads CASSQGGQGGTGELFF. CDR3 nucleotide sequence: TGCGCCAGCAGCCAGGGGGGACAGGGAGGAACCGGGGAGCTGTTTTTT.

A note on this clone: An end of the junction does not agree with germline; a read error may underlie this. The V and J genes are TRBV5-1 and TRBJ2-1, with TRBD1 matching over 7 bases. The CDR3 is 14 residues long. The germline V gene encodes CDR1 SGHRS and CDR2 YFSETQ. The CDR3 reads CASRLGQPINEQFF. In DNA form, the CDR3 reads TGCGCCAGCAGGTTGGGACAGCCCATAAATGAGCAGTTCTTC.

This clone has a single count. The rearrangement uses TRBV6-5 and TRBJ2-3; D is possibly TRBD2 (5 bases). The V and J ends lost 5 bases and 0 bases respectively, with 9 bases between them. CDR3 size: 14 residues. CDR1 MNHEY and CDR2 SVGAGI come from the germline V gene. The CDR3 DNA reads as TGTGCCAGCAGTCCCGGACTGAGCACAGATACGCAGTATTTT. The encoded protein is CASSPGLSTDTQYF.

This clone came up a few times. The chain combines TRBV4-3 with TRBJ2-6; perhaps TRBD1 as D (6 bases). Germline lookup yields CDR1 LGHNA and CDR2 YSLEER. V lost 1 base and J 6 bases, leaving 19 bases between the germline ends. CDR3 length equals 18 residues. The chain's CDR3 is CASSQGTPGEWVANVLTF. CDR3 in DNA: TGCGCCAGCAGCCAAGGAACACCAGGGGAATGGGTGGCCAACGTCCTGACTTTC.

This clone was observed a single time. The chain couples TRBV5-1 to TRBJ2-1, with 9 bases matching TRBD2. The CDR3 has 15 residues. After removal of 7 bases from V and 7 bases from J, the junction contained 12 bases not matched to a gene. Germline values: CDR1 SGHRS, CDR2 YFSETQ. The CDR3 spells CASSPALGLANEQFF. The CDR3 region has the DNA TGCGCCAGCTCCCCCGCCCTGGGACTAGCAAATGAGCAGTTCTTC.

CDR3 in DNA: TGTGCCATCAGTGAGTCGATCGGGGAACTCGCTAGCGGGGGATTATCTAGCACAGATACGCAGTATTTT. This encodes CAISESIGELASGGLSSTDTQYF. The genes are TRBV10-3 and TRBJ2-3; 10 bases line up with TRBD2. The ends lost 0 bases at V and 0 bases at J; junction bases unmatched: 21. CDR1 and CDR2 from the germline V gene are ENHRY and SYGVKD. The CDR3 is 23 residues long.

V is TRBV2 and J is TRBJ1-2; D is possibly TRBD1 (6 bases). Germline CDR1 reads SNHLY; CDR2 reads FYNNEI. The CDR3 sequence is 13 residues long. V lost 3 bases and J lost 8, with 13 bases in between. CDR3 residues: CASSEWAGEGYTF. In DNA, the CDR3 is TGTGCCAGCAGTGAGTGGGCAGGGGAAGGCTACACCTTC. The variable domain in full, completed from reference TRBV2 and TRBJ1-2, reads EPEVTQTPSHQVTQMGQEVILRCVPISNHLYFYWYRQILGQKVEFLVSFYNNEISEKSEIFDDQFSVERPDGSNFTLKIRSTKLEDSAMYFCASSEWAGEGYTFGSGTRLTVV.

The chain has TRBV18 and TRBJ2-3, with 7 bases that match TRBD2. The CDR3 contains 16 residues. The germline V gene has CDR1 KGHSH and CDR2 LQKENI. The V gene end was trimmed by 6 bases and the J gene end by 1 base; junction bases not matched to a gene: 10. This CDR3 reads CASSPPCGGCTDTQYF. The CDR3 DNA reads as TGTGCCAGCTCCCCCCCTTGCGGGGGATGCACAGATACGCAGTATTTT. Full variable domain (missing parts from reference TRBV18 and TRBJ2-3): NAGVMQNPRHLVRRRGQEARLRCSPMKGHSHVYWYRQLPEEGLKFMVYLQKENIIDESGMPKERFSAEFPKEGPSILRIQQVVRGDSAAYFCASSPPCGGCTDTQYFGPGTRLTVL.

V and J are TRBV9 and TRBJ2-2; D is unresolved. Trimming removed 0 bases from V and 2 bases from J, with 8 bases in between. The CDR3 sequence is 15 residues long. Germline V gives CDR1 SGDLS, CDR2 YYNGEE. In nucleotides, the CDR3 is TGTGCCAGCAGCGTAGCGTATCCCAACACCGGGGAGCTGTTTTTT. It codes for CASSVAYPNTGELFF.

V usage is TRBV6-6 and J usage is TRBJ1-2; tentatively, D is TRBD1 (5 bases). The V end lost 2 bases, the J end lost 4 bases, and 17 bases lay between the germline ends. This CDR3 has 16 residues. Germline V gives CDR1 MNHNY, CDR2 SVGAGI (reference sequence). Here the CDR3 reads CASSYPWDGAGYGYTF. As DNA, the CDR3 is TGTGCCAGCAGTTACCCCTGGGACGGAGCGGGCTATGGCTACACCTTC.

The V call is TRBV5-1, the J call TRBJ2-7, with D maybe TRBD1 (6 bases). V was trimmed by 0 bases and J by 5 bases, leaving 15 bases between them. Germline CDR1 SGHRS, CDR2 YFSETQ. The CDR3 has 15 residues. The CDR3 DNA is TGCGCCAGCAGCTTGGGAGCAACAGGGCAGAACGAGCAGTACTTC. This gives the protein CASSLGATGQNEQYF.

V is TRBV7-9 and J is TRBJ1-4, with D unclear. Germline assignment: CDR1 SEHNR and CDR2 FQNEAQ (reference sequence). The CDR3 covers 14 residues. V lost 2 bases and J lost 3, with 7 bases in between. The CDR3 reads CASSLLGANEKLFF. The DNA of the CDR3 is TGTGCCAGCAGCTTACTCGGGGCTAATGAAAAACTGTTTTTT.

This clone was detected only once. The V call is TRBV25-1, the J call TRBJ2-3, with 9 nucleotides matching TRBD1. Germline V CDR1 and CDR2: MGHDK, SYGVNS. The CDR3 is 17 residues long. V lost 6 bases to trimming and J lost 1 base; unmatched junction nucleotides: 11. The CDR3 region has the DNA TGTGCCAGCAGCCGGACAGGGGTAGGGAAGGGCACAGATACGCAGTATTTT. It translates to CASSRTGVGKGTDTQYF.

The chain joins TRBV10-3 to TRBJ2-1; 9 nucleotides align to TRBD2. Germline CDR1 reads ENHRY; CDR2 reads SYGVKD. Trimming removed 7 bases from V and 6 bases from J; junction bases left unmatched: 7. The CDR3 spans 14 residues. The CDR3 nucleotides read TGTGCCATCAAGCAACTAGCGGGTTTCAATGAGCAGTTCTTC. It encodes CAIKQLAGFNEQFF.

The chain joins TRBV6-1 to TRBJ2-7; the D gene is possibly TRBD2 (7 bases). The germline V gene has CDR1 MNHNS and CDR2 SASEGT. The CDR3 has 15 residues. The V gene lost 7 bases and the J gene lost 4 bases, with 20 bases spanning the gap. The CDR3 region is CASNRIGGLPYEQYF. The CDR3 DNA is TGTGCCAGCAACAGGATCGGGGGGCTGCCTTACGAGCAGTACTTC.

The chain uses TRBV5-1 and TRBJ2-2; perhaps TRBD1 as D (5 bases). The CDR3 consists of 17 residues. V was trimmed by 4 bases and J by 0 bases, leaving 16 bases between them. Germline CDR1 and CDR2: SGHRS and YFSETQ. CDR3 nucleotide sequence: TGCGCCAGCAGCGGTACTCGACAAGGGGCGAACACCGGGGAGCTGTTTTTT. Translating gives CASSGTRQGANTGELFF.